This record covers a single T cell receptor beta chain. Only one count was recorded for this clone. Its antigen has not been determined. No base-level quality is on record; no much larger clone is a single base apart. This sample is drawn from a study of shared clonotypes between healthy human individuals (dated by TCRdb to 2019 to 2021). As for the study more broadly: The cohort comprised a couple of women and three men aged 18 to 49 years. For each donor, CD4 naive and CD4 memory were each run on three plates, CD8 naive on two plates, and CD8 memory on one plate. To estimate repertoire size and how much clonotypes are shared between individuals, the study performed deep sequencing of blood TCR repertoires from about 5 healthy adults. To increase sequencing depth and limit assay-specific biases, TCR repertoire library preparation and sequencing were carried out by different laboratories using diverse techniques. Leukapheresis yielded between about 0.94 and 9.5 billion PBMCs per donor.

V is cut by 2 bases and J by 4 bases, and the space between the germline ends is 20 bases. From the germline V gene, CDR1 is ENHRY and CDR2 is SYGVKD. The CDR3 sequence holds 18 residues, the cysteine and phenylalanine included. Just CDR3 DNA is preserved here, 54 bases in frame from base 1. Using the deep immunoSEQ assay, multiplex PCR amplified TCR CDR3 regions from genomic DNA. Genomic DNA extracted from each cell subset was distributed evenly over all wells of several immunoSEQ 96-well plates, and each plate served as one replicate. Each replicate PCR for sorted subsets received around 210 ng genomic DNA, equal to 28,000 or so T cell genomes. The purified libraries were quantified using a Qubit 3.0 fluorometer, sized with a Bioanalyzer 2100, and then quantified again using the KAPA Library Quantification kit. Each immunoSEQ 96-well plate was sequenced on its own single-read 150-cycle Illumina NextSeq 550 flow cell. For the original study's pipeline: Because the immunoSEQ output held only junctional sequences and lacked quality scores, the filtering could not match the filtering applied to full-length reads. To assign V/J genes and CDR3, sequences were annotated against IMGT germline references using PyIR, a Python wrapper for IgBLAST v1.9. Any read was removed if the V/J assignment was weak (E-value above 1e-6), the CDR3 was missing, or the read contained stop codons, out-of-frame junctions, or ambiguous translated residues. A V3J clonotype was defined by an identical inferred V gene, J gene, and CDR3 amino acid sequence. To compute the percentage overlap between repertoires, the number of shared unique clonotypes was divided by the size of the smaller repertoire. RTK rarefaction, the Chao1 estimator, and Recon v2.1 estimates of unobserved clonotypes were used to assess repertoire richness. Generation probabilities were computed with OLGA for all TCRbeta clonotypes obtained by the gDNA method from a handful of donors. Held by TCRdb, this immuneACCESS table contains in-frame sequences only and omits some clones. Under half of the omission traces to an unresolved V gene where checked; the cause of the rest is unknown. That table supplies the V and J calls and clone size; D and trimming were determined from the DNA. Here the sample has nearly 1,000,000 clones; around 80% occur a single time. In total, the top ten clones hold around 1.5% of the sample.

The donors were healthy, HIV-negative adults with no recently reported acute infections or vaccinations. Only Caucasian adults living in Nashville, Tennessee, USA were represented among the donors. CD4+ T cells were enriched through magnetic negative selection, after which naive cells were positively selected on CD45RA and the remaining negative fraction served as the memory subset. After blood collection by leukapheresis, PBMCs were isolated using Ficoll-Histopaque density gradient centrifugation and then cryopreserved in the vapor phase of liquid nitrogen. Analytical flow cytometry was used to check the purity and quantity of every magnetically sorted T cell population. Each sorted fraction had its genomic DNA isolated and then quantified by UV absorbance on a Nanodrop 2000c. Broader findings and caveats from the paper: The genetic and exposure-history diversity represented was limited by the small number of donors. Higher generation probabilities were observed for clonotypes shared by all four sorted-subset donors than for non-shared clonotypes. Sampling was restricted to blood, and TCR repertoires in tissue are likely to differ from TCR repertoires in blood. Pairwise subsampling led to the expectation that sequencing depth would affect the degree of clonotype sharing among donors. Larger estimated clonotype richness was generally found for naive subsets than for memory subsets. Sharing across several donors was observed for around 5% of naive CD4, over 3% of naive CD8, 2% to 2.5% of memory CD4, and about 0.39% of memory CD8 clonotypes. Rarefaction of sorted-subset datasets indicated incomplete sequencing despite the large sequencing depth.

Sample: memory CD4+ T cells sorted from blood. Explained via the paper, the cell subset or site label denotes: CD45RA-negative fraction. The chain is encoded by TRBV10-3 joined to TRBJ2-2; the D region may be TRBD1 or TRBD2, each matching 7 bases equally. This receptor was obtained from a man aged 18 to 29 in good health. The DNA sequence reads TGTGCCATCAGTGAGAGGGGGGAGGGGACAGCCTCCACCGGGGAGCTGTTTTTT. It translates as CAISERGEGTASTGELFF.